This T cell receptor (beta chain) is drawn from a study of identical twins. This clonotype was seen ten or more times. The CDR3 consists of 12 residues. With 3 bases removed from V and 2 bases from J, the gap between germline ends came to 2 bases. Every donor was a healthy Caucasian. One entry per CDR3 protein, called by TCRdb with MiXCR from the 5' RACE reads. The sample includes about 690,000 distinct CDR3 sequences, over 20% of them seen just once. This sample was shared with a second study, whose subject was T cells expressing NK-cell markers. From that paper: The authors derived TCR beta repertoires from sorted CD3+CD56+NKG2C+, CD3+CD56+NKG2C- and CD3+CD56-NKG2C+ T cells. Serological testing identified most of the eight sequenced donors as HCMV-seropositive and one as seronegative. NKG2C+ dominant clonotype frequencies in six donors were roughly 1.0-7.5% of CD8+ T cells.

This TCR came from a woman under 30 in good health. This chain connects TRBV12-3 or TRBV12-4 to TRBJ1-3; no clear D gene. The sequenced sample was PBMCs. The CDR3 nucleotides are TGTGCCAGCAGTTTTCCTGGAAACACCATATATTTT. Translation: CASSFPGNTIYF.